The rows below give T cell receptor beta chains drawn from one sample of a study of OX40 agonist ivuxolimab in advanced cancers. Data came from immunoSEQ multiplex PCR; TCRdb stores just in-frame clones and leaves some out. The sample lists under 50,000 clones, around 83% occurring once. The specimen comprised CD4+ or CD8+ T cells sorted from blood, sampled in a trial of the OX40 agonist ivuxolimab. The receptor source for this set is an adult with an advanced solid tumor such as melanoma, head and neck, liver or kidney cancer. Each CDR3 is given with its conserved first and last residue. The order of the fields is clone size, V gene, D gene, J gene, CDR3 DNA, CDR3 protein. A D gene is named only where the DNA matches it firmly. For some rows the clone size is stated as once, few or many, or as a class when expanded; others skip it.

>NA|TRBV2|TRBD2|TRBJ2-5
TGTGCCAGCAAAACCACGCGGGGGGGGGCCCAGTACTTC
CASKTTRGGAQYF
>NA|TRBV10-2|NA|TRBJ2-7
TGCGCCAGCAGTGTTGGGGTACTATCAGATGGGCAGTACTTC
CASSVGVLSDGQYF
>NA|TRBV19|NA|TRBJ1-1
TGTGCCACTCAAAAATCGGGGGTGAACACTGAAGCTTTCTTT
CATQKSGVNTEAFF
>NA|TRBV2|NA|TRBJ2-7
TGTGCCAGGGGGAGCCTCCAGGGCTACGAGCAGTACTTC
CARGSLQGYEQYF
>NA|TRBV2|TRBD1|TRBJ2-7
TGTGCCAGCAGTGCGGACAGGGGGTACGAGCAGTACTTC
CASSADRGYEQYF
>NA|TRBV28|TRBD1|TRBJ2-5
TGTGCCAGCAGCATCCGGGACAGACAAGAGACCCAGTACTTC
CASSIRDRQETQYF
>NA|TRBV19|TRBD1|TRBJ2-1
TGTGCCAGTAGTCCGGGACAGGTCTCCTACAATGAGCAGTTCTTC
CASSPGQVSYNEQFF
>NA|TRBV27|NA|TRBJ2-6
TGTGCCAGCAGTTTAAGGTGGCGGGCTGGGGCCAACGTCCTGACTTTC
CASSLRWRAGANVLTF
>once|TRBV11-2|TRBD2|TRBJ2-7
TGTGCCAGCAGCTTGGCTAGCGGGGAGTCCTACGAGCAGTACTTC
CASSLASGESYEQYF
>NA|TRBV7-9|NA|TRBJ1-4
TGTGCCAGCAGCTTAGACCCCCCACGGAGTGAAAAACTGTTTTTT
CASSLDPPRSEKLFF
>NA|TRBV11-2|NA|TRBJ2-2
TGTGCCAGCAGCTTAGACTTAGGAATCTACACCGGGGAGCTGTTTTTT
CASSLDLGIYTGELFF
>few|TRBV30|NA|TRBJ2-7
TGTGCCTGGTCCGACCCCGGGAAGCAGTACTTC
CAWSDPGKQYF
>NA|TRBV30|NA|TRBJ2-5
TGTGCCTGGAGTCCTGACTTGGGGGCAGAGACCCAGTACTTC
CAWSPDLGAETQYF
>NA|TRBV19|NA|TRBJ2-1
TGTGCCAGTAGTATTAGTAGCGGAGGAGAGAATGAGCAGTTCTTC
CASSISSGGENEQFF
>NA|TRBV5-8|TRBD1|TRBJ1-5
TGTGCCAGCAGCAGAACAGGGGGTAATCAGCCCCAGCATTTT
CASSRTGGNQPQHF
>NA|TRBV11-2|TRBD1|TRBJ1-4
TGTGCCAGCAGCTTCGTACAGGGGGCGACGGGTGAAAAACTGTTTTTT
CASSFVQGATGEKLFF
>NA|TRBV10-3|TRBD1|TRBJ2-7
TGTGCCTATCAAAGAGGACAGGGGACCGAGCAGTACTTC
CAYQRGQGTEQYF
>NA|TRBV6-4|NA|TRBJ2-1
TGTGCCAGCAGTATCGACTTACACAATGAGCAGTTCTTC
CASSIDLHNEQFF
>NA|TRBV28|TRBD2|TRBJ2-7
TGTGCCAGCAGTCTACAGCGGGGCGAGCAGTACTTC
CASSLQRGEQYF
>NA|TRBV7-9|NA|TRBJ2-1
TGTGCCAGCAGCGCAGGGGAAGGGGGCTACAATGAGCAGTTCTTC
CASSAGEGGYNEQFF
>NA|TRBV30|NA|TRBJ2-1
TGTGCCTGGAGTACCGGAGGCTCCCTCAATGAGCAGTTCTTC
CAWSTGGSLNEQFF